Included here is one T cell receptor (beta chain) sequence, with context. The antigen is unknown. This entry comes from a study of EBV T-cell therapy then PD-1 blockade in nasopharyngeal carcinoma. Germline V lookup: CDR1 PRHDT, CDR2 FYEKMQ (reference sequence). V was clipped by 4 bases and J by 0 bases, with 16 bases between them. CDR3 size: 16 residues. Produced via immunoSEQ multiplex PCR; TCRdb's table is partial and in-frame only. This sample has around 19,000 clones, with roughly 80% found just once. Time point meaning: 266 days after commencement of treatment, after nivolumab therapy. Regarding treatment: AdE1-LMPpoly-expanded autologous EBV-specific T-cell therapy followed by anti-PD-1 nivolumab.

The sequences come from CD8+ T cells from blood, collected at approximately day 250 from a patient whose treatment included autologous EBV-specific T cells and nivolumab. The J gene is TRBJ2-7, the V gene TRBV13; D gene uncertain. This sequence was found in a man aged 35-49 years with nasopharyngeal carcinoma. CDR3 loop: CASSSTVGVSSYEQYF. The CDR3 region has the DNA TGTGCCAGCAGCTCGACGGTCGGCGTGAGCTCCTACGAGCAGTACTTC.